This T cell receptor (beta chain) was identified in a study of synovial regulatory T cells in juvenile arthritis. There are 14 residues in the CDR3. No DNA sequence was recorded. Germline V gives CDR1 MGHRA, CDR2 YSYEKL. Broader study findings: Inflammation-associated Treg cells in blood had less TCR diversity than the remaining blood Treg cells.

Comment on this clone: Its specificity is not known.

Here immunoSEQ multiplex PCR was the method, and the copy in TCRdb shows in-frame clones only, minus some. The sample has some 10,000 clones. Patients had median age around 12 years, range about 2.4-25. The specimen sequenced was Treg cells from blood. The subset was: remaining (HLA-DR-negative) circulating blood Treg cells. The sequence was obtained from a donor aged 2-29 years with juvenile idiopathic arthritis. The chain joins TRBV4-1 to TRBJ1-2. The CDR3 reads CASSQEGPLHGYTF.